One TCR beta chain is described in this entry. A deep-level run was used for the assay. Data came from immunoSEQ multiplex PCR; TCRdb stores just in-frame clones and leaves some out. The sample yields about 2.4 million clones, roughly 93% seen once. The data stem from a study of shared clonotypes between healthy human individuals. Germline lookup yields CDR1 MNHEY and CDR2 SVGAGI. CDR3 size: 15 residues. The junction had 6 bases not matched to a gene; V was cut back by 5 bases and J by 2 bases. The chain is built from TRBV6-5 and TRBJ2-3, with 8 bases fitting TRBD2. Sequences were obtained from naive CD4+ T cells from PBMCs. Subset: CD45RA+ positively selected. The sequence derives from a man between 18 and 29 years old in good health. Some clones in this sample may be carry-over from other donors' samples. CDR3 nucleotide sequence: TGTGCCAGCAGTCCCGGGACTAGATTCACAGATACGCAGTATTTT. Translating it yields CASSPGTRFTDTQYF.